Each of the 14 T cell receptor beta chains below was sequenced from the same sample in a study of blood T cell repertoires in COVID-19. The method was immunoSEQ multiplex PCR; TCRdb's version includes in-frame clones alone and lacks a portion of them. The sample has approximately 130,000 clones; about four fifths are singletons. The sample taken for sequencing was peripheral blood. The receptor source for this set is a human donor in a cohort sampled during active COVID-19.

This rearrangement joins TRBV19 to TRBJ1-5; 12 bases line up with TRBD1. The J segment lost 1 base and the V segment lost 6 bases, leaving 10 bases of the junction unmatched. CDR1 is LNHDA and CDR2 is SQIVND in the germline V gene (reference sequence). This CDR3 region has 18 residues. The CDR3 coding sequence is TGTGCCAGTAGCACCGGGACAGGGGGCTTCGGGAGCAATCAGCCCCAGCATTTT. This gives the protein CASSTGTGGFGSNQPQHF.

This chain uses TRBV18 with TRBJ1-5; D is perhaps TRBD1 (6 bases). Trimming took 2 bases from V and 3 from J, leaving 11 bases between them. Germline CDR1 is KGHSH and CDR2 is LQKENI. This CDR3 has 15 residues. The CDR3 here is CASSPMGAINQPQHF. The CDR3 nucleotides read TGTGCCAGCTCACCAATGGGGGCGATCAATCAGCCCCAGCATTTT.

The V and J genes are TRBV6-6 and TRBJ2-4; TRBD1 matches at 9 bases. Germline lookup yields CDR1 MNHNY and CDR2 SVGAGI (reference sequence). CDR3 length: 15 residues. The J segment lost 4 bases and the V segment lost 2 bases, leaving 3 bases of the junction unmatched. This chain's CDR3 is CASSYTGQGKNIQYF. The CDR3 DNA reads TGTGCCAGCAGTTACACGGGACAGGGAAAAAACATTCAGTACTTC.

The chain has TRBV6-2 or TRBV6-3 and TRBJ1-5; D is possibly TRBD1 (5 bases). The CDR3 has 17 residues. Trimming removed 5 bases at V and 2 bases at J, with 19 bases between. Germline CDR1 MNHEY, CDR2 SVGEGT. The CDR3 spells CASSAPGGGTGNQPQHF. The CDR3 region has the DNA TGTGCCAGCAGTGCCCCGGGGGGAGGCACGGGCAATCAGCCCCAGCATTTT.

The V call is TRBV14, the J call TRBJ2-3, with 7 bases lining up with TRBD1. The trim removed 1 base at V and 2 bases at J, leaving 3 bases unmatched. The V gene's germline CDR1 is SGHDN and CDR2 FVKESK. The CDR3 totals 15 residues. In DNA form, the CDR3 reads TGTGCCAGCAGCCAAGGAGAGGGGGCCACAGATACGCAGTATTTT. Translation: CASSQGEGATDTQYF.

The chain couples TRBV10-3 to TRBJ2-7; 11 bases match TRBD1. In germline, CDR1 is ENHRY, CDR2 SYGVKD. The ends lost 4 bases at V and 2 bases at J; junction bases unmatched: 4. The CDR3 has 15 amino acids. This CDR3 reads CAISGPGQGAYEQYF. The DNA for the CDR3 is TGTGCCATCAGTGGGCCGGGACAGGGGGCCTACGAGCAGTACTTC.

The J gene is TRBJ1-4, the V gene TRBV6-5, with a possible D match to TRBD1 (6 bases). Germline CDR1 MNHEY, CDR2 SVGAGI. Trimming cost V 6 bases and J 1 base, with 12 bases left between them. The CDR3 has 15 residues. DNA for the CDR3: TGTGCCAGCAGGGACAGCCGAGTAACTAATGAAAAACTGTTTTTT. This translates into CASRDSRVTNEKLFF.

The chain's CDR3 is CARMEGSSYNEQFF. In DNA form, the CDR3 reads TGTGCCCGAATGGAGGGGAGCTCCTACAATGAGCAGTTCTTC. The chain recombines TRBV6-4 with TRBJ2-1, with D possibly being TRBD2 (6 bases). Germline CDR1 and CDR2: MRHNA and SNTAGT. This CDR3 region has 14 residues. V lost 11 bases and J lost 0, with 14 bases in between.

The chain combines TRBV27 with TRBJ1-2; 7 bases agree with TRBD1. The trim removed 6 bases at V and 6 bases at J, leaving 13 bases unmatched. The CDR3 totals 15 residues. Germline CDR1 reads MNHEY; CDR2 reads SMNVEV (reference sequence). For the CDR3, the DNA is TGTGCCAGCAGGTTTAACGGCCAGGGGGTTGATGGCTACACCTTC. Translation gives CASRFNGQGVDGYTF.

The genes are TRBV30 and TRBJ2-7, with TRBD1 as a possible D gene (7 bases). V was trimmed by 5 bases and J by 4 bases, leaving 21 bases between them. The CDR3 totals 15 residues. Germline values: CDR1 GTSNPN, CDR2 SVGIG (reference sequence). The CDR3: CAWAPDRLGGYEQYF. In DNA form, the CDR3 reads TGTGCCTGGGCCCCGGACAGGCTCGGAGGGTACGAGCAGTACTTC.

CDR3 sequence: CASSLAGGNEKLFF. The DNA of the CDR3 is TGTGCCAGCAGCTTAGCCGGGGGAAATGAAAAACTGTTTTTT. This chain uses TRBV7-8 with TRBJ1-4, with a weak D call TRBD1 (5 bases). The CDR3 loop spans 14 amino acids. Trimming cost V 0 bases and J 5 bases, with 7 bases left between them. Germline CDR1 and CDR2: SGHVS and FQNEAQ.

V and J are TRBV5-5 and TRBJ2-3, with D perhaps TRBD1 (6 bases). This CDR3 is built from 14 residues. The V end lost 3 bases, the J end lost 7 bases, and 15 bases lay between the germline ends. Germline V gene lookup returns CDR1 SGHKS and CDR2 YYEKEE (reference sequence). In nucleotides, the CDR3 is TGTGCCAGCAGCTGGGATAGGGGGAGAAATACGCAGTATTTT. It yields the protein CASSWDRGRNTQYF.

The chain couples TRBV7-9 to TRBJ2-7; 7 positions agree with TRBD2. Per the germline V gene, CDR1 is SEHNR and CDR2 is FQNEAQ (reference sequence). The CDR3 length is 14 residues. The V gene end was trimmed by 3 bases and the J gene end by 4 bases; junction bases not matched to a gene: 6. Here the CDR3 DNA reads TGTGCCAGCAGCTTGGGGCTAGCGGCTTACGAGCAGTACTTC. It encodes CASSLGLAAYEQYF.

The J gene is TRBJ1-2, the V gene TRBV27; the D gene is possibly TRBD1 (5 bases). In germline, CDR1 is MNHEY, CDR2 SMNVEV (reference sequence). With 6 bases removed from V and 4 bases from J, the gap between germline ends came to 12 bases. The CDR3 runs 13 residues. The CDR3 loop reads CASRLPGGYGYTF. The CDR3 bases are TGTGCCAGCAGGCTACCGGGGGGCTATGGCTACACCTTC.